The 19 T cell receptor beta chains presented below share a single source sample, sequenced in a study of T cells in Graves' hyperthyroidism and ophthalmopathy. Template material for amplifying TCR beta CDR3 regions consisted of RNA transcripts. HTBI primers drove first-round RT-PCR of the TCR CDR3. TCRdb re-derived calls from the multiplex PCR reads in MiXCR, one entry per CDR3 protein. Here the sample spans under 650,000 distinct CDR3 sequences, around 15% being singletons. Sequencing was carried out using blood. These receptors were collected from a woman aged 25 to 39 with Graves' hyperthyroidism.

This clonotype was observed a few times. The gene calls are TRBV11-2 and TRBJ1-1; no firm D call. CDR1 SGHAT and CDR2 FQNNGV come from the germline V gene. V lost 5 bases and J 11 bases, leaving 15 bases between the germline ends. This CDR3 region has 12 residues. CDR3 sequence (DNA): TGTGCCAGCAGCCCAACCACCCGGTTGGCTTTCTTT. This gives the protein CASSPTTRLAFF.

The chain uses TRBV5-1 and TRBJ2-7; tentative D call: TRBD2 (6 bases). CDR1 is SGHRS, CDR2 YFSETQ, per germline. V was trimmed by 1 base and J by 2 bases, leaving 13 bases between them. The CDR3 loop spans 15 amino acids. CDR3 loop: CASSLTTSSAYEQYF. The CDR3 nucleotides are TGCGCCAGCAGCTTGACCACTAGCTCAGCCTACGAGCAGTACTTC.

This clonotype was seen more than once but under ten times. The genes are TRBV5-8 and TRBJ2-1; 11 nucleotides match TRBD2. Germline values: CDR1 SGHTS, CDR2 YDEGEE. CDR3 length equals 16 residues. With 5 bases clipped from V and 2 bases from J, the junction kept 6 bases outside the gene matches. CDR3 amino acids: CASRGTSGSTYNEQFF. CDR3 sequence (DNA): TGTGCCAGCAGGGGGACTAGCGGAAGTACCTACAATGAGCAGTTCTTC.

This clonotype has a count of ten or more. CDR3 sequence: CASSQEIFAPITDTQYF. CDR3 DNA: TGTGCCAGCAGCCAAGAAATCTTTGCACCTATCACAGATACGCAGTATTTT. This chain uses TRBV3-1 with TRBJ2-3; D uncertain. Germline V gives CDR1 LGHDT, CDR2 YNNKEL (reference sequence). Trimming pared 0 bases from V and 2 bases from J, leaving 15 bases between. This CDR3 region has 17 residues.

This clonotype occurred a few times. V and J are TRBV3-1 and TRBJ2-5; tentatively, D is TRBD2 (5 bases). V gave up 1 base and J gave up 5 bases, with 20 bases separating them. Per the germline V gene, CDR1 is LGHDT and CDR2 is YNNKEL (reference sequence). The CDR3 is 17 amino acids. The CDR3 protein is CASSQGGLTSPGETQYF. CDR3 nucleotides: TGTGCCAGCAGCCAAGGCGGACTCACTTCCCCGGGGGAGACCCAGTACTTC.

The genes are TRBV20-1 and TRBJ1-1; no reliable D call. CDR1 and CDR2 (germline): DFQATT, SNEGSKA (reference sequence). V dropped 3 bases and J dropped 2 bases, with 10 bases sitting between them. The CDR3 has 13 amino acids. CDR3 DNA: TGCAGTGCTAGCCGTGATTTAAACACTGAAGCTTTCTTT. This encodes CSASRDLNTEAFF.

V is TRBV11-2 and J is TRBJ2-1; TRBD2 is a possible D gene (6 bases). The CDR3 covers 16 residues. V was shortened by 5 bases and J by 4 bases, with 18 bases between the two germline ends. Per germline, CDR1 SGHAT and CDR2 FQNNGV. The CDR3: CASSPLAEEVYNEQFF. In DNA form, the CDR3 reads TGTGCCAGCAGCCCCTTAGCGGAGGAGGTTTACAATGAGCAGTTCTTC. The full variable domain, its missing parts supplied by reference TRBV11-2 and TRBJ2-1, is EAGVAQSPRYKIIEKRQSVAFWCNPISGHATLYWYQQILGQGPKLLIQFQNNGVVDDSQLPKDRFSAERLKGVDSTLKIQPAKLEDSAVYLCASSPLAEEVYNEQFFGPGTRLTVL.

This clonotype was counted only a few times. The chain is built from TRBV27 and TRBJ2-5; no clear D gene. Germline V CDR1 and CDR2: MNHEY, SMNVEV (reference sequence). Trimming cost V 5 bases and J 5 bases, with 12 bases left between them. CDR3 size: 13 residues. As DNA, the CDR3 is TGTGCCAGCAGTCCCCAGCGTGGGGAGACCCAGTACTTC. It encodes CASSPQRGETQYF.

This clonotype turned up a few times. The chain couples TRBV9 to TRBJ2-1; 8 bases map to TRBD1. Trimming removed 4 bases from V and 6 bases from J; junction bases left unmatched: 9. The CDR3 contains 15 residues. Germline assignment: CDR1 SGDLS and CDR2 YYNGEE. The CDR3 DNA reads TGTGCCAGCAGCTTCGGGACAGGTTCGTTCAATGAGCAGTTCTTC. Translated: CASSFGTGSFNEQFF.

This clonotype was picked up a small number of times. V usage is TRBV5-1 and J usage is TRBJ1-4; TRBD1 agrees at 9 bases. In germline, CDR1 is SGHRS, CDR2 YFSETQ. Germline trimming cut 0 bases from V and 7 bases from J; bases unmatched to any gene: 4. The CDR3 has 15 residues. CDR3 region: CASSLAGTGSEKLFF. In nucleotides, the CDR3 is TGCGCCAGCAGCTTGGCGGGGACAGGGTCTGAAAAACTGTTTTTT.

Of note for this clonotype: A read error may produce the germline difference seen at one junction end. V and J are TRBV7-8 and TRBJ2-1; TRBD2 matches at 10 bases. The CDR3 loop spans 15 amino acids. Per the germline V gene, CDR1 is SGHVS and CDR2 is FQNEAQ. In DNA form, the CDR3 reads TGTACCAGCAGCGTAGCTAGCGGGAGCTACAATGAGCAGTTCTTC. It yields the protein CTSSVASGSYNEQFF.

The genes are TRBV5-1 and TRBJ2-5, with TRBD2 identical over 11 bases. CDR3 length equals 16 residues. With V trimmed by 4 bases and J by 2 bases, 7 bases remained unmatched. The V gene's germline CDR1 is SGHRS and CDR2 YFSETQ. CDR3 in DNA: TGCGCCAGCAGCATAATAGCGGGAGGGCCTCAAGAGACCCAGTACTTC. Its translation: CASSIIAGGPQETQYF. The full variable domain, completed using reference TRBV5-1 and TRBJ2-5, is KAGVTQTPRYLIKTRGQQVTLSCSPISGHRSVSWYQQTPGQGLQFLFEYFSETQRNKGNFPGRFSGRQFSNSRSEMNVSTLELGDSALYLCASSIIAGGPQETQYFGPGTRLLVL.

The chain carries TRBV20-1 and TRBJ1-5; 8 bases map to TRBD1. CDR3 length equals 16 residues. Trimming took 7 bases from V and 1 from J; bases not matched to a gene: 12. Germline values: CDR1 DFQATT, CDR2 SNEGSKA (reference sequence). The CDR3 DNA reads TGCAGTGGGATAAACTCAGGGGGCGGGAGCAATCAGCCCCAGCATTTT. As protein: CSGINSGGGSNQPQHF.

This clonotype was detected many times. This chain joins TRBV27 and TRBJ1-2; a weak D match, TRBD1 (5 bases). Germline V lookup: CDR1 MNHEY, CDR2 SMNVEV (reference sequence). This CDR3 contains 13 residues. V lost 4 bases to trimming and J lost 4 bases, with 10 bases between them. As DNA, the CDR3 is TGTGCCAGCAGTTATCAGGGACCCTATGGCTACACCTTC. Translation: CASSYQGPYGYTF.

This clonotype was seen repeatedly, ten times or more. Here the CDR3 DNA reads TGTGCCATAGGACAGGTCTCTAACTATGGCTACACCTTC. Translating gives CAIGQVSNYGYTF. This chain joins TRBV28 and TRBJ1-2, with 7 bases fitting TRBD1. The germline V gene encodes CDR1 MDHEN and CDR2 SYDVKM. Germline trimming cut 10 bases from V and 0 bases from J; bases unmatched to any gene: 5. There are 13 residues in the CDR3.

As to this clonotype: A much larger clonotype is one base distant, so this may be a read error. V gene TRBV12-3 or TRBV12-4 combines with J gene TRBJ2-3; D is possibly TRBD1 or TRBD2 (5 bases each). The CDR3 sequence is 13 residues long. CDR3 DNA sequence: TGTGCCGGCAGTTGGGACCGGAGAGATACGCAGTATTTT. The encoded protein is CAGSWDRRDTQYF.

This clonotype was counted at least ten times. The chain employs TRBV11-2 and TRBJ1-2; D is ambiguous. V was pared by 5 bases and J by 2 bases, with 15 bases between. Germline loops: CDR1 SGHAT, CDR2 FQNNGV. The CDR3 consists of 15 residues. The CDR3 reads CASSPPWQVNYGYTF. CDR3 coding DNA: TGTGCCAGCAGCCCCCCTTGGCAGGTGAACTATGGCTACACCTTC.

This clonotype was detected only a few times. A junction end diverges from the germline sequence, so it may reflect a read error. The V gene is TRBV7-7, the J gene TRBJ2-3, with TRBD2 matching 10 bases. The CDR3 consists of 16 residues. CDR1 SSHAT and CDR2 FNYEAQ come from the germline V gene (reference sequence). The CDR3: CASSLGAGGQTDTQYF. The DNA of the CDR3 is TGTGCTAGCAGCTTGGGAGCGGGAGGGCAAACAGATACGCAGTATTTT.

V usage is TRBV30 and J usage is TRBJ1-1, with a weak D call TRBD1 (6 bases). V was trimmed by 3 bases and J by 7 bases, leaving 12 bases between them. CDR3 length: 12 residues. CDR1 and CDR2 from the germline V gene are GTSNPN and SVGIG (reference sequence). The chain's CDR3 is CAWRQGRGEAFF. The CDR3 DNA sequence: TGTGCCTGGAGACAGGGTCGCGGTGAAGCTTTCTTT.